The rows below give T cell receptor beta chains drawn from one sample of a study of shared clonotypes between healthy human individuals. Produced via immunoSEQ multiplex PCR; TCRdb's table is partial and in-frame only. The table records about 510,000 clones, less than 96% of them present only once. The specimen sequenced was naive CD4+ T cells sorted from blood. All receptors derive from a woman aged 25 to 39 in good health. CDR3s include the opening cysteine and the closing phenylalanine or tryptophan. Each record gives: CDR3 length, J gene, V gene, clone size, D gene, CDR3 DNA, CDR3 protein. D genes are given only for firm matches. A row's size may be missing; if present it is once, few, many or a size class.

15 | TRBJ1-2 | TRBV27 | once | TRBD1 | TGTGCCAGCAGTTTATCGTGGGACAGGAAAACTCGCTACACCTTC | CASSLSWDRKTRYTF
17 | TRBJ2-3 | TRBV12-5 | . | TRBD2 | TGTGCTAGTGGTTTGTGGGCGGGAGTGGAAAGGACAGATACGCAGTATTTT | CASGLWAGVERTDTQYF
13 | TRBJ1-2 | TRBV6-5 | . | . | TGTGCCAGCCGGGGGGCGCGTAGTGATGGCTACACCTTC | CASRGARSDGYTF
14 | TRBJ1-3 | TRBV28 | . | . | TGTGCCAGCAGGGGGGTCAACCAGAGAAACACCATATATTTT | CASRGVNQRNTIYF
14 | TRBJ2-2 | TRBV9 | . | . | TGTGCCAGCAGCGTAGGGTCGGTCACCGGGGAGCTGTTTTTT | CASSVGSVTGELFF
15 | TRBJ2-7 | TRBV6-6 | . | TRBD1 | TGTGCCAGCAGTCTGCCGGGACAGGGGGGCTACGAGCAGTACTTC | CASSLPGQGGYEQYF
15 | TRBJ2-7 | TRBV5-4 | . | TRBD2 | TGTGCCAGCAGCCCGACTAGCGGGAGGGCCTACGAGCAGTACTTC | CASSPTSGRAYEQYF
13 | TRBJ2-7 | TRBV18 | . | . | TGTGCCAGCTCACCACCGGGCGAATACGAGCAGTACTTC | CASSPPGEYEQYF
16 | TRBJ1-3 | TRBV21-1 | . | . | TGTGCCAGCAGCAAAGAGGATCCAGGGGGTCGAAACACCATATATTTT | CASSKEDPGGRNTIYF
12 | TRBJ1-1 | TRBV2 | . | . | TGTGCCAGCAGTGAGGGGTCAGTTCGAGCTTTCTTT | CASSEGSVRAFF
15 | TRBJ1-5 | TRBV28 | . | . | TGTGCCAGCAGTTTAGGGCAGGGTGGCAATCAGCCCCAGCATTTT | CASSLGQGGNQPQHF
15 | TRBJ2-1 | TRBV2 | . | . | TGTGCCAGCCGGGCCGCGGAAATCTCCTACAATGAGCAGTTCTTC | CASRAAEISYNEQFF
15 | TRBJ2-6 | TRBV18 | . | . | TGTGCCAGCTCACTAGGACAATCTGGGGCCAACGTCCTGACTTTC | CASSLGQSGANVLTF
15 | TRBJ2-3 | TRBV5-6 | . | . | TGTGCCAGCAGCTTCAGGTCCCTAGCCGGAGATACGCAGTATTTT | CASSFRSLAGDTQYF
16 | TRBJ2-2 | TRBV5-5 | . | TRBD2 | TGTGCCAGCAGCTTTGCGGGAGGGCTCGGAACCGGGGAGCTGTTTTTT | CASSFAGGLGTGELFF
12 | TRBJ2-1 | TRBV7-2 | . | TRBD2 | TGTGCCAGCAGCTTAACGCGGGGGGAGCAGTTCTTC | CASSLTRGEQFF
16 | TRBJ2-1 | TRBV29-1 | . | TRBD2 | TGCAGCGTGGTAGCGGGAGGTACCCCCTCCCCCAATGAGCAGTTCTTC | CSVVAGGTPSPNEQFF
14 | TRBJ1-2 | TRBV2 | few | TRBD1 | TGTGCCAGCAGTGTGACAGGGTTGAACTATGGCTACACCTTC | CASSVTGLNYGYTF
17 | TRBJ2-5 | TRBV13 | . | . | TGTGCCAGCAGCTTCAGGCCATTCGGGGCAACGTCGGAGACCCAGTACTTC | CASSFRPFGATSETQYF
13 | TRBJ2-1 | TRBV19 | . | . | TGTGCCAGTAAGCCCCCCCTAGGAAGTGAGCAGTTCTTC | CASKPPLGSEQFF
12 | TRBJ1-5 | TRBV6-1 | . | . | TGTGCCCATGCACGGGACAATCAGCCCCAGCATTTT | CAHARDNQPQHF
15 | TRBJ2-1 | TRBV7-3 | . | . | TGTGCCAGCAGCCCCGGGAAGAACTCCTACAATGAGCAGTTCTTC | CASSPGKNSYNEQFF
14 | TRBJ2-3 | TRBV27 | . | . | TGTGCCAGCAGTTTGAGACCGGGACGAGATACGCAGTATTTT | CASSLRPGRDTQYF
16 | TRBJ2-1 | TRBV5-4 | . | TRBD2 | TGTGCCAGCAGCTCGGGACTAGCGGGAGGGTCGTATGAGCAGTTCTTC | CASSSGLAGGSYEQFF
16 | TRBJ1-5 | TRBV19 | . | . | TGTGCCAGTAGTATTTTTACCAGGGAATATAATCAGCCCCAGCATTTT | CASSIFTREYNQPQHF
14 | TRBJ1-5 | TRBV6-1 | . | . | TGTGCCAGCAAGAAAGGACAAGAAAATCAGCCCCAGCATTTT | CASKKGQENQPQHF
13 | TRBJ2-3 | TRBV25-1 | . | . | TGTGCCAGTGCAGGGTTGGGTAGAGATACGCAGTATTTT | CASAGLGRDTQYF
16 | TRBJ2-7 | TRBV11-2 | . | TRBD2 | TGTGCCAGCAGCTCAGGGGGGACTAGCGGGAGGTACGAGCAGTACTTC | CASSSGGTSGRYEQYF
16 | TRBJ2-3 | TRBV7-2 | . | TRBD2 | TGTGCCAGCAGCGTCGTAGCGGGAGGGAGCACAGATACGCAGTATTTT | CASSVVAGGSTDTQYF
16 | TRBJ2-5 | TRBV10-1 | once | . | TGCGCCAGCAGCGCCAGTGGCAGGGTAGGATGGGAGACCCAGTACTTC | CASSASGRVGWETQYF
14 | TRBJ2-1 | TRBV4-1 | . | . | TGCGCCAGCAGCCAACCCACTAGATCCGGAGAGCAGTTCTTC | CASSQPTRSGEQFF
13 | TRBJ1-1 | TRBV19 | . | . | TGTGCCAGTAGCGAGACAGGGAACACTGAAGCTTTCTTT | CASSETGNTEAFF
16 | TRBJ1-5 | TRBV4-1 | . | TRBD1 | TGCGCCAGCAGCCAGGAACCGGGACAGGGTTTTCAGCCCCAGCATTTT | CASSQEPGQGFQPQHF
16 | TRBJ2-6 | TRBV27 | . | . | TGTGCCAGCAGTTCCGGACGGCGCTCTGGGGCCAACGTCCTGACTTTC | CASSSGRRSGANVLTF
12 | TRBJ2-1 | TRBV5-4 | . | . | TGTGCCAGCAGCTTGGCCCGCGATGAGCAGTTCTTC | CASSLARDEQFF
12 | TRBJ1-4 | TRBV6-6 | . | . | TGTGCCAGCAGTTCCCTAAGGAGGGAACTGTTTTTT | CASSSLRRELFF
10 | TRBJ2-1 | TRBV20-1 | . | TRBD2 | TGCAGTGCAAGGACTAGTGAGCAGTTCTTC | CSARTSEQFF
14 | TRBJ1-4 | TRBV15 | . | . | TGTGCCACCAGCAGAGAAGTTGGAGCTGAAAAACTGTTTTTT | CATSREVGAEKLFF
16 | TRBJ2-1 | TRBV9 | . | TRBD1 | TGTGCCAGCAGCTTCAGAGGTCGGGACAGCTACAATGAGCAGTTCTTC | CASSFRGRDSYNEQFF
15 | TRBJ2-3 | TRBV7-9 | . | TRBD2 | TGTGCCAGCAGCTTAGGGACTAGCGGCACAGATACGCAGTATTTT | CASSLGTSGTDTQYF
17 | TRBJ2-1 | TRBV27 | once | . | TGTGCCAGCAGTACACGTACCCTAGGGTCCAACTACAATGAGCAGTTCTTC | CASSTRTLGSNYNEQFF
14 | TRBJ2-1 | TRBV4-1 | . | . | TGCGCCAGCAGAGGGACTTCATACTACAATGAGCAGTTCTTC | CASRGTSYYNEQFF
14 | TRBJ2-7 | TRBV4-1 | . | . | TGCGCCAGCAGCCAAGACAGGGGCATCGGCGAGCAGTACTTC | CASSQDRGIGEQYF
15 | TRBJ2-5 | TRBV5-6 | . | . | TGTGCCAGCAGCTTGAGGGGGAGGGATCGCGAGACCCAGTACTTC | CASSLRGRDRETQYF
14 | TRBJ2-7 | TRBV6-1 | . | TRBD1 | TGTGCCAGCAGCTGGGACAGGCCTCCCTACGAGCAGTACTTC | CASSWDRPPYEQYF
16 | TRBJ1-1 | TRBV5-4 | . | . | TGTGCCAGCAGCTTGCTGAGACAGAGCACGAACACTGAAGCTTTCTTT | CASSLLRQSTNTEAFF
15 | TRBJ2-7 | TRBV5-1 | . | TRBD2 | TGCGCCAGCAGCTTGTTGGCTAGCGGTAACTACGAGCAGTACTTC | CASSLLASGNYEQYF
15 | TRBJ2-1 | TRBV5-4 | . | . | TGTGCCAGCAGCTTGGTTGGGGGTTTCTACAATGAGCAGTTCTTC | CASSLVGGFYNEQFF
14 | TRBJ2-7 | TRBV5-1 | . | TRBD2 | TGCGCCAGCAGCACCTTAGCGGGACCCTACGAGCAGTACTTC | CASSTLAGPYEQYF
13 | TRBJ1-1 | TRBV30 | . | . | TGTGCCTGGAGTGTAGGGATGAACACTGAAGCTTTCTTT | CAWSVGMNTEAFF
18 | TRBJ2-3 | TRBV1 | . | . | TGCACCAGCATGGTATGGGTTCGGGAGGGACAAAGCACAGATACGCAGTATTTT | CTSMVWVREGQSTDTQYF
15 | TRBJ2-7 | TRBV28 | . | TRBD1 | TGTGCCAGCAGCCTTCTGGCGGGACAGGGCCACGAGCAGTACTTC | CASSLLAGQGHEQYF